This T cell receptor (beta chain) was retrieved from a study of T cells in Graves' hyperthyroidism and ophthalmopathy. The wider study: Staff took peripheral blood when the initial diagnosis was made, before any treatment began. Whole-study findings and limits: Most expanded thyroid clonotypes above 0.001 also appeared in blood.

This clonotype was counted ten times or more. Its specificity is unknown. Together with thyroid ultrasound, orbital computed tomography, serum thyroxine and TRAb, clinical symptoms were used for diagnoses. Researchers took RNA transcripts and amplified the TCR beta CDR3 regions from them. The TCR CDR3 was amplified in a first-round RT-PCR using the HTBI primer set. In TCRdb, the multiplex PCR reads were re-called with MiXCR into one record per CDR3 protein. The sample consists of about 370,000 distinct CDR3 sequences, approximately 16% of them appearing once. The CDR3 has 13 amino acids. V lost 6 bases and J lost 8, with 14 bases in between. Germline assignment: CDR1 MDHEN and CDR2 SYDVKM.

The rearrangement links TRBV28 to TRBJ2-1; D possibly uses TRBD1 or TRBD2 (5 bases each). The specimen sequenced was blood. The clonotype originates from a woman aged 60 to 75 with Graves' ophthalmopathy. In nucleotides, the CDR3 is TGTGCCAGCAGCACGATCCGGGGCGATGAGCAGTTCTTC. It codes for CASSTIRGDEQFF.